The text below deals with one T cell receptor (beta chain). The data derive from a study of blood T cell repertoires in COVID-19. Generated by immunoSEQ multiplex PCR, the TCRdb table keeps only in-frame clones and is missing some. The sample consists of 200,000 to 250,000 clones, 75% to 85% of them appearing once. Germline V CDR1 and CDR2: SGHTA, FQGNSA. The CDR3 extends over 15 amino acids. J gave up 4 bases and V 2 bases, and 4 bases lay outside the gene matches. The rearrangement links TRBV7-2 to TRBJ1-4; 7 positions agree with TRBD1. Sequencing input: peripheral blood. The sequence derives from a woman of 80 years or more with COVID-19, enrolled during active disease. The CDR3 spells CASSLRGRYNEKLFF. DNA for the CDR3: TGTGCCAGCAGCTTAAGGGGGCGTTATAATGAAAAACTGTTTTTT. Full variable domain (outside the CDR3, taken from reference TRBV7-2 and TRBJ1-4): GAGVSQSPSNKVTEKGKDVELRCDPISGHTALYWYRQSLGQGLEFLIYFQGNSAPDKSGLPSDRFSAERTGGSVSTLTIQRTQQEDSAVYLCASSLRGRYNEKLFFGSGTQLSVL.